The clone carrying this T cell receptor beta chain was recorded at least ten times. This sample stems from a study of HIV-infected patients and healthy controls. Alpha and beta constant-region primers primed reverse transcription of around 550 ng RNA. Using multiplexing indices, alpha and beta chain libraries were generated apart by chain-specific third strand synthesis. From the 5' RACE reads, TCRdb called clonotypes with MiXCR, one entry per CDR3 protein. The repertoire holds about 13,000 distinct CDR3 sequences, 11% seen once, with around 6% in the top ten. All unsorted peripheral T cells were captured because whole blood was used without fractionation. The TCR was taken from an adult in good health. Sequencing was carried out using blood.

CDR3 coding DNA: TGCAGTGCCCCACCACCGGTGAGCACAGATACGCAGTATTTT. This gives the protein CSAPPPVSTDTQYF. The rearrangement links TRBV20-1 to TRBJ2-3; D gene uncertain. CDR3 length: 14 amino acids. CDR1 DFQATT and CDR2 SNEGSKA come from the germline V gene (reference sequence). V lost 6 bases, J lost 0 bases, and 13 bases lay in between.